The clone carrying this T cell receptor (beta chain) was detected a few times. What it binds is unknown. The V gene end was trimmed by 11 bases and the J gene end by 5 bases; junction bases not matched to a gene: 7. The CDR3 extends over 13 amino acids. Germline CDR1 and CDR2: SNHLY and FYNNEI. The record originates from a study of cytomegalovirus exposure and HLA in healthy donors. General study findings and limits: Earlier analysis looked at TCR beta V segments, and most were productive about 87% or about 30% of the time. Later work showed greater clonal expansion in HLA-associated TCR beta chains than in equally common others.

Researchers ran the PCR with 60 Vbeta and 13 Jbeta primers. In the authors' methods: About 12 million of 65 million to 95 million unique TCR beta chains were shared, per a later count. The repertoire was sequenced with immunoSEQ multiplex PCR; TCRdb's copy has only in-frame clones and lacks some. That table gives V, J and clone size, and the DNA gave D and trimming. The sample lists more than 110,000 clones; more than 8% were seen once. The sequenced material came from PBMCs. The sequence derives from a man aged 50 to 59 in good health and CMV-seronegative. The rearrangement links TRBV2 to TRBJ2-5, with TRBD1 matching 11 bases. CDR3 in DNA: TGTGCCTGGGGACGGGACAGGGGGGAGACCCAGTACTTC. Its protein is CAWGRDRGETQYF.